The clone carrying this TCR beta chain was recorded at least ten times. Its antigen remains unknown. This sample was taken from a study of T cells after yellow fever vaccination. Notes on the study in general: Clonotypes found in both CD4 and CD8 compartments made up a small share. Though weaker, the secondary response peaked faster, on day 5 versus 15.

The TCR cDNA carried a universal primer site and UMIs from 5'RACE template switching. Via MiXCR, TCRdb re-called the 5' RACE reads, giving one row per CDR3 protein. Of around 260,000 distinct CDR3 sequences in the sample, about 5.2% were seen once. V dropped 7 bases and J dropped 5 bases, with 15 bases sitting between them. CDR3 length: 13 amino acids. Per the germline V gene, CDR1 is SGHRS and CDR2 is YFSETQ. This sequence was found in a man younger than 30 who received the YFV17D yellow fever vaccine. The chain is built from TRBV5-1 and TRBJ2-5; D remains unclear. The source material was CD4+ T cells sorted from PBMCs, sampled on the day of the yellow fever booster vaccination. This CDR3 reads CASGRGDGETQYF. The CDR3 DNA is TGCGCCAGCGGTCGTGGTGACGGCGAGACCCAGTACTTC.